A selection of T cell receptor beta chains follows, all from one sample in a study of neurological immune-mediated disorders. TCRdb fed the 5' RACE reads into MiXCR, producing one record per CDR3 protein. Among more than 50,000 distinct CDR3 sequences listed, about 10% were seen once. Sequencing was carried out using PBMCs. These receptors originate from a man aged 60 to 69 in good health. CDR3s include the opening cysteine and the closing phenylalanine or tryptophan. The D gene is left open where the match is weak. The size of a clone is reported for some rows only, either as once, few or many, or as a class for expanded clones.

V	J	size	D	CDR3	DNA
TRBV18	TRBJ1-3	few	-	CASSPDSQLTTGNTIYF	TGTGCCAGCTCACCCGACAGCCAGCTGACGACTGGAAACACCATATATTTT
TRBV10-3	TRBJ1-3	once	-	CAISDERTGNTIYF	TGTGCCATCAGTGACGAGAGGACTGGAAACACCATATATTTT
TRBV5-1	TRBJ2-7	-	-	CASSLIRDTGVEQYF	TGCGCCAGCAGCTTGATCCGGGACACCGGGGTCGAGCAGTACTTC
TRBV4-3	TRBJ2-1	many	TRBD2	CASSRLASGGYNEQFF	TGCGCCAGCAGCCGCTTGGCTAGCGGGGGTTACAATGAGCAGTTCTTC
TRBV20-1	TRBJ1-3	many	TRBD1	CSARKTGEVAGNTIYF	TGCAGTGCTAGAAAGACAGGGGAAGTGGCTGGAAACACCATATATTTT
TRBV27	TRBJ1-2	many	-	CASSPQGGGSNGYTF	TGTGCCAGCAGCCCGCAGGGTGGCGGCTCAAATGGCTACACCTTC
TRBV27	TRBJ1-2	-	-	CASSLAAGTSSVIYGYTF	TGTGCCAGCAGTTTAGCCGCTGGGACGTCCTCCGTGATCTATGGCTACACCTTC
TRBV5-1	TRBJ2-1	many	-	CASSSYNPAQHEQFF	TGCGCCAGCAGCTCATATAATCCGGCACAACATGAGCAGTTCTTC
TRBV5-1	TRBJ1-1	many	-	CASSLAPDPNTEAFF	TGCGCCAGCAGCTTGGCCCCCGACCCGAACACTGAAGCTTTCTTT
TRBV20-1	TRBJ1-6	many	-	CSARDTSNSPLHF	TGCAGTGCTAGAGATACGAGTAATTCACCCCTCCACTTT
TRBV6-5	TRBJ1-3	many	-	CASSYSEESSGNTIYF	TGTGCCAGCAGTTACTCGGAGGAGAGCTCTGGAAACACCATATATTTT
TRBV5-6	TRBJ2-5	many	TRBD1	CASSFGTGMETQYF	TGTGCCAGCAGCTTCGGGACAGGGATGGAGACCCAGTACTTC
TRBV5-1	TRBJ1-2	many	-	CASSLEGRSYGYTF	TGCGCCAGCAGCTTGGAAGGACGGAGCTATGGCTACACCTTC
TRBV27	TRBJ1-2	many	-	CASSPGIPGDYGYTF	TGTGCCAGCAGCCCTGGGATCCCAGGGGACTATGGCTACACCTTC
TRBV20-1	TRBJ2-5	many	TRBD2	CSARPAGSGGEGTQYF	TGCAGTGCTAGGCCGGCGGGTAGCGGGGGGGAGGGGACCCAGTACTTC
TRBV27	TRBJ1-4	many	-	CASSFAQEEKLFF	TGTGCCAGCAGTTTCGCGCAGGAGGAAAAACTGTTTTTT
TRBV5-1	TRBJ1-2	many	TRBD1	CASSATLTGENTF	TGCGCCAGCAGCGCAACTCTGACAGGGGAAAACACCTTC
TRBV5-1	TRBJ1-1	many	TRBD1	CASSWYQGTVEAFF	TGCGCCAGCAGCTGGTACCAAGGGACAGTCGAAGCTTTCTTT
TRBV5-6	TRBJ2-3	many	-	CASSLMHTQYF	TGTGCCAGCAGCTTGATGCATACGCAGTATTTT
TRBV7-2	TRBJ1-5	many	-	CASSSRSNQPQHF	TGTGCCAGCAGCTCCCGAAGCAATCAGCCCCAGCATTTT
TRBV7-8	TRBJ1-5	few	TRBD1	CASSLAGTGKGSQPQHF	TGTGCCAGCAGCTTGGCCGGGACAGGGAAGGGTAGTCAGCCCCAGCATTTT